The rows below give T cell receptor beta chains drawn from one sample of a study of cytomegalovirus exposure and HLA in healthy donors. Using immunoSEQ multiplex PCR, the repertoire was profiled, and TCRdb retains in-frame clones only, with some absent. The data contain 95,000 to 100,000 clones, less than 80% of them singletons. The sequencing input was PBMCs. These receptors all stem from a man aged 40-49 years in good health and CMV-seronegative. The CDR3 runs from the conserved cysteine through the conserved F or W. Fields, in order: CDR3 protein, CDR3 DNA, D gene, J gene, clone size, V gene. The D gene is left open where the match is weak. Some rows have no size entry. The others give once, few or many, or a class for an expanded clone.

CASSLQGQMNTEAFF TGTGCCAGCAGCTTACAGGGACAGATGAACACTGAAGCTTTCTTT TRBD1 TRBJ1-1 NA TRBV7-9
CASSATGGSYGYTF TGTGCCAGCAGTGCGACAGGGGGGAGCTATGGCTACACCTTC TRBD1 TRBJ1-2 NA TRBV6-5
CASSLAGPLGETQYF TGTGCCAGCAGCTTAGCGGGCCCACTGGGAGAGACCCAGTACTTC NA TRBJ2-5 NA TRBV7-7
CASSEGLAGYYGYTF TGTGCCAGCAGCGAGGGGCTTGCGGGGTACTATGGCTACACCTTC NA TRBJ1-2 NA TRBV9
CASREGSSNYGYTF TGCGCCAGCCGGGAGGGGAGTTCTAACTATGGCTACACCTTC NA TRBJ1-2 NA TRBV5-1
CAISDGRGNNQETQYF TGTGCCATCAGTGATGGACGAGGGAACAACCAAGAGACCCAGTACTTC NA TRBJ2-5 few TRBV10-3
CASSESGDGYGYTF TGTGCCAGCAGTGAATCAGGGGACGGCTATGGCTACACCTTC NA TRBJ1-2 once TRBV6-1
CASSSPGQGNEKLFF TGTGCCAGCAGTTCGCCGGGACAGGGAAATGAAAAACTGTTTTTT TRBD1 TRBJ1-4 NA TRBV28
CASSPRQGEGEKLFF TGTGCCAGCTCACCGAGACAGGGGGAAGGTGAAAAACTGTTTTTT TRBD1 TRBJ1-4 NA TRBV18
CASSYNGAGSPLHF TGTGCCAGCAGTTACAATGGGGCAGGCTCACCCCTCCACTTT NA TRBJ1-6 NA TRBV6-5
CASSFLGTGVTGELFF TGCGCCAGCAGCTTCCTCGGGACAGGGGTCACCGGGGAGCTGTTTTTT TRBD1 TRBJ2-2 NA TRBV5-1
CASSPRTVLGEKLFF TGTGCCAGCAGTCCACGGACAGTTTTAGGGGAAAAACTGTTTTTT NA TRBJ1-4 NA TRBV28
CASSVSFRDRAGSYGYTF TGCGCCAGCAGTGTCTCCTTCCGGGACAGGGCGGGCAGCTATGGCTACACCTTC TRBD1 TRBJ1-2 NA TRBV10-1
CAISESDRAYEQYF TGTGCCATCAGTGAGTCGGACAGGGCCTACGAGCAGTACTTC TRBD1 TRBJ2-7 NA TRBV10-3
CASSLSGGGANEQFF TGCGCCAGCAGCTTGTCAGGCGGGGGGGCGAATGAGCAGTTCTTC TRBD2 TRBJ2-1 NA TRBV5-1
CASNRDSQETQYF TGTGCCAGCAACCGGGACAGCCAAGAGACCCAGTACTTC TRBD1 TRBJ2-5 NA TRBV9
CATRRSMNTEAFF TGTGCCACGCGACGGAGCATGAACACTGAAGCTTTCTTT NA TRBJ1-1 NA TRBV6-1
CASSKETGGIHQPQHF TGTGCCAGCAGCAAAGAGACAGGGGGAATCCATCAGCCCCAGCATTTT NA TRBJ1-5 NA TRBV21-1
CASGEWVTGNTIYF TGTGCCAGCGGGGAGTGGGTAACTGGAAACACCATATATTTT NA TRBJ1-3 few TRBV7-6
CASSFGGTSTDTQYF TGCGCCAGCAGCTTCGGGGGAACTAGCACAGATACGCAGTATTTT NA TRBJ2-3 NA TRBV5-1
CAISESTGEETQYF TGTGCCATCAGTGAGTCGACAGGGGAAGAGACCCAGTACTTC TRBD1 TRBJ2-5 once TRBV10-3
CASKVQDRGHGELFF TGCGCCAGCAAGGTACAGGACAGGGGTCACGGGGAGCTGTTTTTT TRBD1 TRBJ2-2 once TRBV5-1